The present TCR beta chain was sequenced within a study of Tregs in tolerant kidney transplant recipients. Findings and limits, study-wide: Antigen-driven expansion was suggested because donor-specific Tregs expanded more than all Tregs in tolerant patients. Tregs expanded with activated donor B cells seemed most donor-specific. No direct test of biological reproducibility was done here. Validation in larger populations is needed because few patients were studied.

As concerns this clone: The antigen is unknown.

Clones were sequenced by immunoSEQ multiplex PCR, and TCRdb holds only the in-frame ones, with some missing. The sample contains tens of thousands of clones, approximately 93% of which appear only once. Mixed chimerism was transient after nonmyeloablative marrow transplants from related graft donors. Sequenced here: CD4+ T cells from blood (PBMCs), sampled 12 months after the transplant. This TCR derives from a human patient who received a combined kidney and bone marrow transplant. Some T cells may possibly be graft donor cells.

The CDR3 region is CSVADITIGNTIYF. Here the CDR3 DNA reads TGCAGCGTGGCGGACATTACCATAGGAAACACCATATATTTT. V and J are TRBV29-1 and TRBJ1-3, with D perhaps matching TRBD1 (5 bases). The CDR3 is 14 residues long. The germline CDR1 and CDR2 sequences are SQVTM and ANQGSEA. Trimming pared 6 bases from V and 4 bases from J, leaving 16 bases between.